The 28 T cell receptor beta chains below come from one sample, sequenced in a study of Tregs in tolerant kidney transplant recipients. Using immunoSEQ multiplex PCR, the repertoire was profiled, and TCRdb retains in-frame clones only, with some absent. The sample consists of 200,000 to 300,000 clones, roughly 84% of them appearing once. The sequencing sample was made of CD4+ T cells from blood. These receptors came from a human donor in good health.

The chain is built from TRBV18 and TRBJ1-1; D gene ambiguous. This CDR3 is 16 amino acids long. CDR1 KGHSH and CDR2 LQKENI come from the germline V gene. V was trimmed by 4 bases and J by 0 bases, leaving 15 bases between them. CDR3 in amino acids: CASSLFDPQMNTEAFF. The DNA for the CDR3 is TGTGCCAGCTCACTGTTTGACCCACAAATGAACACTGAAGCTTTCTTT.

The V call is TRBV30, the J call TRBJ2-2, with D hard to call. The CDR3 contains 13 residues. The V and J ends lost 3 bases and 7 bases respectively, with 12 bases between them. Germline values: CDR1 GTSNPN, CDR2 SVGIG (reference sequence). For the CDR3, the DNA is TGTGCCTGGAGGCCTCGGTGGGTCGGGGAGCTGTTTTTT. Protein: CAWRPRWVGELFF.

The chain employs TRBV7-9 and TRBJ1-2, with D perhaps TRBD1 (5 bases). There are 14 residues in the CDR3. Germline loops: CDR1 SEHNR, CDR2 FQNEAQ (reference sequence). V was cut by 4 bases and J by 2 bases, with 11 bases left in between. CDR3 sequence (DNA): TGTGCCAGCAGCTCAGAGACAGTCAACTATGGCTACACCTTC. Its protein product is CASSSETVNYGYTF.

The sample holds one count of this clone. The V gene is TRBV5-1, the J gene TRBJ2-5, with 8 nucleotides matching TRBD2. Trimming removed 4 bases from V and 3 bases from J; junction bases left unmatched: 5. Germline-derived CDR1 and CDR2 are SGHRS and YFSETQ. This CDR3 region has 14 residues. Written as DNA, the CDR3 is TGCGCCAGCAGCCCCCTTAGCGGGAAAGAGACCCAGTACTTC. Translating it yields CASSPLSGKETQYF.

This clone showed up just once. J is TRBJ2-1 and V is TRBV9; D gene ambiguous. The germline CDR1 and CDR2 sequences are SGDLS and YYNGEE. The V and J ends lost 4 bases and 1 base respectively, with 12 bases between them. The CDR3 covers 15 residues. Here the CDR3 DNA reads TGTGCCAGCAGCCGGGCACTGACATCCTACAATGAGCAGTTCTTC. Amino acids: CASSRALTSYNEQFF.

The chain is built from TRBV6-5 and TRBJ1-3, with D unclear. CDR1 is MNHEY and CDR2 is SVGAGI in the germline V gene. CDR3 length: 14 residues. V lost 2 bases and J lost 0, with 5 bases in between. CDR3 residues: CASSYSNSGNTIYF. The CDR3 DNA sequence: TGTGCCAGCAGTTACAGTAACTCTGGAAACACCATATATTTT.

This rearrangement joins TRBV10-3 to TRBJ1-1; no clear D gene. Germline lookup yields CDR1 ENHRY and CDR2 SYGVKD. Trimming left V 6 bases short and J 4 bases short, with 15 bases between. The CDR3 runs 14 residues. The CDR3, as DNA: TGTGCCATCAGACAAACGGAGGGAACCACTGAAGCTTTCTTT. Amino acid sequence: CAIRQTEGTTEAFF.

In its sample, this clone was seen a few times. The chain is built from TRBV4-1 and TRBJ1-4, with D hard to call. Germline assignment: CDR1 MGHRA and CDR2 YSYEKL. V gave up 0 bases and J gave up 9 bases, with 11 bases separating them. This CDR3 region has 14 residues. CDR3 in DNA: TGCGCCAGCAGCCAAGATGTCGCGAGACAAAAACTGTTTTTT. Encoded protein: CASSQDVARQKLFF.

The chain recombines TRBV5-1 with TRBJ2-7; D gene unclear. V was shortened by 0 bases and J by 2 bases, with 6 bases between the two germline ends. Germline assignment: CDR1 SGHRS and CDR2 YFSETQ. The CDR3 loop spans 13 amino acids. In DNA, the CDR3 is TGCGCCAGCAGCTTGGCCAACCCCTACGAGCAGTACTTC. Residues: CASSLANPYEQYF.

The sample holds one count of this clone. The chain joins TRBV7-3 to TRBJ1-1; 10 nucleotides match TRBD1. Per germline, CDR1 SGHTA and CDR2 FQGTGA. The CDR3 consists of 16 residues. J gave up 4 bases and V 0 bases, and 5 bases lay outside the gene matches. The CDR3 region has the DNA TGTGCCAGCAGCTTAACTGGGACAGGGGTAAGCACTGAAGCTTTCTTT. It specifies CASSLTGTGVSTEAFF.

The DNA for the CDR3 is TGTGCCAGCAGTGGACAGATACCGAGCACTGAAGCTTTCTTT. Its protein product is CASSGQIPSTEAFF. V usage is TRBV6-5 and J usage is TRBJ1-1; D possibly corresponds to TRBD1 (6 bases). The CDR3 runs 14 residues. Trimming stripped 5 bases from V and 4 bases from J, with 14 bases between. Germline V lookup: CDR1 MNHEY, CDR2 SVGAGI.

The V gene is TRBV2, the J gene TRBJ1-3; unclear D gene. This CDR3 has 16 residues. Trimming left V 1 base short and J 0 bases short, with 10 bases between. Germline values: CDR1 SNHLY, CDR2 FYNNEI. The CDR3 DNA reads TGTGCCAGCAGTGAAGAGAGGCCGAGCTCTGGAAACACCATATATTTT. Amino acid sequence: CASSEERPSSGNTIYF.

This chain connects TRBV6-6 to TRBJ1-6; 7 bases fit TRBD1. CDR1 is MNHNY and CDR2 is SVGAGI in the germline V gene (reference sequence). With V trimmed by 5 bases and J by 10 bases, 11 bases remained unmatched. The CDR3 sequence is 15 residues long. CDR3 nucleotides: TGTGCCAGCAGTCTTCGACAGGGTTCTCGATCACCCCTCCACTTT. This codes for CASSLRQGSRSPLHF.

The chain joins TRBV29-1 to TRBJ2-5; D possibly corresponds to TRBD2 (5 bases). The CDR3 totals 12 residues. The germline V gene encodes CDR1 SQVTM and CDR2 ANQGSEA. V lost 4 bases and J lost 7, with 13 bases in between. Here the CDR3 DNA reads TGCAGCGTTGTGAGCGGCCCAGGGACCCAGTACTTC. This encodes CSVVSGPGTQYF. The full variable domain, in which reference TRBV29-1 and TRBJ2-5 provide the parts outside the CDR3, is SAVISQKPSRDICQRGTSLTIQCQVDSQVTMMFWYRQQPGQSLTLIATANQGSEATYESGFVIDKFPISRPNLTFSTLTVSNMSPEDSSIYLCSVVSGPGTQYFGPGTRLLVL.

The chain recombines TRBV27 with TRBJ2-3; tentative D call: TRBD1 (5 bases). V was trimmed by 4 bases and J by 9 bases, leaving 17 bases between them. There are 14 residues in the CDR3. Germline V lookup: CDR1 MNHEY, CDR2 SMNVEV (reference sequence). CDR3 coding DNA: TGTGCCAGCAGTTCCCGGGCCGGACCAGGGACGCAGTATTTT. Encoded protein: CASSSRAGPGTQYF.

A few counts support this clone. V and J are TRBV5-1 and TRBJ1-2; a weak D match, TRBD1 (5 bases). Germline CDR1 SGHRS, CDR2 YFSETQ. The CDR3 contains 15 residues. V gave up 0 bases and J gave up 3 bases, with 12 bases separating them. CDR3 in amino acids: CASSLGAQGHYGYTF. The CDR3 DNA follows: TGCGCCAGCAGCTTGGGGGCCCAGGGTCACTATGGCTACACCTTC.

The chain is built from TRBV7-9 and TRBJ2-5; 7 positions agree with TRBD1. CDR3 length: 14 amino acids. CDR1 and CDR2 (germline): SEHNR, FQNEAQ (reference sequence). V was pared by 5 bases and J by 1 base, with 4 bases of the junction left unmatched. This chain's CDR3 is CASSPGTAQETQYF. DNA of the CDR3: TGTGCCAGCAGCCCAGGGACAGCCCAAGAGACCCAGTACTTC.

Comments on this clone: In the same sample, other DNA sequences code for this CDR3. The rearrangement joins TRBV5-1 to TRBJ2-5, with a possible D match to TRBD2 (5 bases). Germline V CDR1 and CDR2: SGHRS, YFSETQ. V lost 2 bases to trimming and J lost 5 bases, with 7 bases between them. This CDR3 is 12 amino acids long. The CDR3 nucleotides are TGCGCCAGCAGCTTAACGGGGGAGACCCAGTACTTC. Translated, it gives CASSLTGETQYF. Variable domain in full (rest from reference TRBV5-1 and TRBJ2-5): KAGVTQTPRYLIKTRGQQVTLSCSPISGHRSVSWYQQTPGQGLQFLFEYFSETQRNKGNFPGRFSGRQFSNSRSEMNVSTLELGDSALYLCASSLTGETQYFGPGTRLLVL.

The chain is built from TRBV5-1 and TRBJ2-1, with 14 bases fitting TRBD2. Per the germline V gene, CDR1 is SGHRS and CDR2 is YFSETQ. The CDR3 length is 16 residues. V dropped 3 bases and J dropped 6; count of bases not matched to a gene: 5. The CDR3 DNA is TGCGCCAGCAGCTCCGGACTAGCGGGAGGTCCCAATGAGCAGTTCTTC. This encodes CASSSGLAGGPNEQFF.

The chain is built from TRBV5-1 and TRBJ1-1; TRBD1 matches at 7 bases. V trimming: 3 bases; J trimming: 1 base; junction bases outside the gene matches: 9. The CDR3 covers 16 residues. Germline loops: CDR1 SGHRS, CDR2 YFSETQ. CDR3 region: CASSWRTGQRNTEAFF. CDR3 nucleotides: TGCGCCAGCAGCTGGCGTACGGGACAGCGGAACACTGAAGCTTTCTTT.

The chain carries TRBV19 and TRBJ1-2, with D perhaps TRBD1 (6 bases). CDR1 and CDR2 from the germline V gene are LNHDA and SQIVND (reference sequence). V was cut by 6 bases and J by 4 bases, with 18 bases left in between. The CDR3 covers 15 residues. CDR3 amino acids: CASSKRQESTYGYTF. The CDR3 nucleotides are TGTGCCAGTAGCAAACGACAGGAAAGTACCTATGGCTACACCTTC.

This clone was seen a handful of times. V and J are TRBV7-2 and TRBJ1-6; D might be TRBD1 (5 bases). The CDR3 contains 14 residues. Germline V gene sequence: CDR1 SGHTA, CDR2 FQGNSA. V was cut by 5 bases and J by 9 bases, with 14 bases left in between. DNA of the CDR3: TGTGCCAGCAGCCCGGGACCGAGGGGTTCACCCCTCCACTTT. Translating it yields CASSPGPRGSPLHF.

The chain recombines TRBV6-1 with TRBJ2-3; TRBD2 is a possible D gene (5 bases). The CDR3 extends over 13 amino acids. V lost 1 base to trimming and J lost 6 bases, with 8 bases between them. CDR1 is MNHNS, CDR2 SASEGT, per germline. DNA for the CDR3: TGTGCCAGCAGTGAAGTCGCGGGCGATACGCAGTATTTT. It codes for CASSEVAGDTQYF.

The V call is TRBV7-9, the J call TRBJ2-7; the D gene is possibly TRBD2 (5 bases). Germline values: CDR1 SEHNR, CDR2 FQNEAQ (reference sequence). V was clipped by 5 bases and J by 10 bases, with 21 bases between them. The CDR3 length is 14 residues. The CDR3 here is CASSPAGSGPHQYF. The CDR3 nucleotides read TGTGCCAGCAGCCCCGCTGGAAGCGGACCGCATCAGTACTTC. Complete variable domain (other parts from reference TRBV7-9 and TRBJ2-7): DTGVSQNPRHKITKRGQNVTFRCDPISEHNRLYWYRQTLGQGPEFLTYFQNEAQLEKSRLLSDRFSAERPKGSFSTLEIQRTEQGDSAMYLCASSPAGSGPHQYFGPGTRLTVT.

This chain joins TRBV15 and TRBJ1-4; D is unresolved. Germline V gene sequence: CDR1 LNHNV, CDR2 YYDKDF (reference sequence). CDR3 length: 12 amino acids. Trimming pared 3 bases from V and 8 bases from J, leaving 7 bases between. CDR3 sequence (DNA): TGTGCCACCAGCAGCTTCAGGGAAAAACTGTTTTTT. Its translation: CATSSFREKLFF.

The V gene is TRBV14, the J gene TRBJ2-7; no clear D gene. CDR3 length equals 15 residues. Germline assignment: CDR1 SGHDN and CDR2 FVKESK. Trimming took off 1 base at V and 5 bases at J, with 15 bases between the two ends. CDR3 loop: CASSQGLIAFNEQYF. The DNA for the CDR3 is TGTGCCAGCAGCCAAGGACTGATAGCATTCAACGAGCAGTACTTC.

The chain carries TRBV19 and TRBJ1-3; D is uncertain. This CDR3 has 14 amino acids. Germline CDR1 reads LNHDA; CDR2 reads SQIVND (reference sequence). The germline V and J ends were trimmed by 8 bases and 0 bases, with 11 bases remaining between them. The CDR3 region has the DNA TGTGCCAGTCAGGCGTTGAGCTCTGGAAACACCATATATTTT. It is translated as CASQALSSGNTIYF.

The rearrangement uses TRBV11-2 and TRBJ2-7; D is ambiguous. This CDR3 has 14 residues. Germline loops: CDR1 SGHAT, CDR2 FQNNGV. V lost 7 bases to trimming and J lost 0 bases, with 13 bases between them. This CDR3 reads CASTQTPSSYEQYF. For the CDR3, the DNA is TGTGCCAGCACCCAAACCCCAAGCTCCTACGAGCAGTACTTC.